The clone carrying this T cell receptor beta chain was counted only a few times. V trimming: 5 bases; J trimming: 6 bases; junction bases outside the gene matches: 15. The CDR3 spans 19 residues. In germline, CDR1 is SGHTA, CDR2 FQGTGA. MiXCR was run by TCRdb on the RT-PCR reads, yielding one entry per CDR3 protein. Altogether some 880,000 distinct CDR3 sequences are present, roughly 17% being singletons, with the ten largest covering 5% to 6.5%. These data belong to a study of patients and donors after allogeneic stem cell transplantation. This TCR was sampled from a human donor who was either an allogeneic HSCT recipient or a stem cell or donor lymphocyte infusion donor (not recorded which). It is not recorded whose cells these are; they may come from a transplant donor. The V gene is TRBV7-3, the J gene TRBJ2-1; 14 nucleotides align to TRBD2. Sequenced material: blood, either unsorted or a sorted T cell fraction (not recorded which). The CDR3 protein is CASSLHGLAGGLNPNEQFF. The CDR3 DNA follows: TGTGCCAGCAGCCTCCACGGACTAGCGGGAGGCCTCAACCCCAATGAGCAGTTCTTC. Full variable domain (outside the CDR3, taken from reference TRBV7-3 and TRBJ2-1): GAGVSQTPSNKVTEKGKYVELRCDPISGHTALYWYRQSLGQGPEFLIYFQGTGAADDSGLPNDRFFAVRPEGSVSTLKIQRTERGDSAVYLCASSLHGLAGGLNPNEQFFGPGTRLTVL.